This section outlines one T cell receptor beta chain sequence together with its context. Constant-segment primers served in 5'RACE that generated TCR alpha and TCR beta cDNA libraries bearing sample barcodes and UMIs. TCRdb re-derived calls from the 5' RACE reads in MiXCR, one entry per CDR3 protein. The sample includes 410,000 or so distinct CDR3 sequences, 23% seen only once; the top ten take about 12%. This specimen comes from a study of T-cell memory formation after mild COVID-19. Study overall: There were largely donor-specific TCR clusters.

The V end lost 4 bases, the J end lost 5 bases, and 11 bases lay between the germline ends. Looked up from germline, CDR1 is SGHAT and CDR2 is FQDESV (reference sequence). The CDR3 is 13 amino acids. This receptor was taken from an adult woman who had mild COVID-19 (a few samples of this study predate the infection). Cell type and time point are not known. This chain connects TRBV11-1 to TRBJ1-1, with D uncertain. The sequencing input was PBMCs or a T cell subset sorted from them (not recorded which). CDR3 nucleotides: TGTGCCAGCAGCTCGACGGGGAGGACTGAAGCTTTCTTT. Translation: CASSSTGRTEAFF.